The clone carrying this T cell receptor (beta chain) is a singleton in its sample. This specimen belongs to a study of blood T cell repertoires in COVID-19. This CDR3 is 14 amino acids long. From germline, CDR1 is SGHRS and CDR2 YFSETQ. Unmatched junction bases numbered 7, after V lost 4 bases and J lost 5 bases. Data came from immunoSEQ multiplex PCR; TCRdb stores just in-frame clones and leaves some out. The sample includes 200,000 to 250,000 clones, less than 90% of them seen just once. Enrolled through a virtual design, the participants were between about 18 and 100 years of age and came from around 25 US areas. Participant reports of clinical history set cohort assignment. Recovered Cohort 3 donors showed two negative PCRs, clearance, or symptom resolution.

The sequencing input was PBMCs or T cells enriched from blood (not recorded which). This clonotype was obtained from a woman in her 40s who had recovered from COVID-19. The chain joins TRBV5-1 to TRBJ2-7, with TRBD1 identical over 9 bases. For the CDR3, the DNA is TGCGCCAGCAGCCTTGGGGACAGGGACAACGAGCAGTACTTC. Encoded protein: CASSLGDRDNEQYF.